This T cell receptor (beta chain) stems from a study of T cells in Graves' hyperthyroidism and ophthalmopathy. Study-level information: Before treatment of any kind, peripheral blood was taken at initial diagnosis.

Regions amplified from RNA transcripts were the TCR beta CDR3 regions. Primed by the HTBI set, a first-round RT-PCR was run on the TCR CDR3. TCRdb re-called the multiplex PCR reads through MiXCR, storing one row per CDR3 protein. This sample has some 460,000 distinct CDR3 sequences; 15% to 17% occur once, and the top ten carry roughly 15%. Graves' hyperthyroidism qualified as stable when ophthalmopathy did not progress within 18 months. Study-wide results and limits: Ophthalmopathy got predicted by the model a median roughly six months before its onset. From stable hyperthyroidism, ophthalmopathy was set apart by a 13 V-J model.

This clonotype came up many times. Its antigen is as yet unknown. Germline CDR1 LGHDT, CDR2 YNNKEL (reference sequence). This CDR3 has 14 amino acids. V was clipped by 4 bases and J by 10 bases; unmatched bases: 7. The sequenced material came from blood. This TCR was recovered from a woman younger than 30 with Graves' hyperthyroidism. The chain joins TRBV3-1 to TRBJ1-6; 7 positions agree with TRBD1. The CDR3 DNA reads as TGTGCCAGCAGCCTTCGACAGGGAGGGTCACCCCTCCACTTT. Protein: CASSLRQGGSPLHF.